This T cell receptor (beta chain) was captured in a study of blood T cell repertoires in COVID-19. Whole-study context: The United States, Italy and Spain provided the acute and convalescent COVID-19 samples. Nucleic acid was either cDNA or gDNA, and it came from T cells, B-cell-depleted T cells, or PBMCs.

In the original processing: Scientists estimated how many nucleated cells there were by amplifying reference gene primers. Some clones are missing from TCRdb's copy, which holds only in-frame ones; the method was immunoSEQ multiplex PCR. The D gene and trimming were derived from the DNA, and the V and J assignments and clone size from that table. The sample contains over 200,000 clones, over 75% of which appear only once. With 3 bases removed from V and 8 bases from J, the gap between germline ends came to 13 bases. The germline V gene encodes CDR1 KGHSH and CDR2 LQKENI. The length of the CDR3 is 13 residues.

The chain couples TRBV18 to TRBJ1-2; D not certain. This sequence was found in a human donor in a cohort sampled during active COVID-19. The sequencing sample was made of peripheral blood. The CDR3 here is CASSPEATMGYTF. CDR3 nucleotides: TGTGCCAGCTCACCCGAGGCAACCATGGGCTACACCTTC.